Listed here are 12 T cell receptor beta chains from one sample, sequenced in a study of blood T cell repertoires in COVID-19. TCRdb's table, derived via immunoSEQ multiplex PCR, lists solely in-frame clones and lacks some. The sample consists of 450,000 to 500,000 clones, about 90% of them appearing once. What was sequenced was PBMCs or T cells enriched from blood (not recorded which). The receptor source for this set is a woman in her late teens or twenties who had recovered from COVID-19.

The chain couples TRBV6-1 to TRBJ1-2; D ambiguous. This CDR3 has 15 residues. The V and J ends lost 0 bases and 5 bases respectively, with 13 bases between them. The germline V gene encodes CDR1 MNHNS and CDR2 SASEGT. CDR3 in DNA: TGTGCCAGCAGTGAAGCGGGCAGGATTAGGTATGGCTACACCTTC. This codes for CASSEAGRIRYGYTF.

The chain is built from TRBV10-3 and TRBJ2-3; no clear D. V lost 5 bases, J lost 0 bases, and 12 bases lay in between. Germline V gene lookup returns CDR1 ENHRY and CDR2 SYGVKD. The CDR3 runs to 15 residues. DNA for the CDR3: TGTGCCATCAGTCCCAGGCTAAGTAGCACAGATACGCAGTATTTT. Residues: CAISPRLSSTDTQYF.

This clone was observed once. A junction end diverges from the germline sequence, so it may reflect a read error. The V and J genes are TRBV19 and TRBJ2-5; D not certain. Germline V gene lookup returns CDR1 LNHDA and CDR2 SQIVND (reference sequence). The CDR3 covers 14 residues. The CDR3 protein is CASSIGGEQEAQYF. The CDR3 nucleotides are TGTGCCAGTAGTATAGGAGGAGAGCAAGAGGCCCAGTACTTC.

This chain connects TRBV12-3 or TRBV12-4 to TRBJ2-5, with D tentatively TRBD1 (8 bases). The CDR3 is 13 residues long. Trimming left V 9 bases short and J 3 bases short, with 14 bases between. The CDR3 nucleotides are TGTGCCAGGCCACAGGGGGGGGAAGAGACCCAGTACTTC. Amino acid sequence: CARPQGGEETQYF.

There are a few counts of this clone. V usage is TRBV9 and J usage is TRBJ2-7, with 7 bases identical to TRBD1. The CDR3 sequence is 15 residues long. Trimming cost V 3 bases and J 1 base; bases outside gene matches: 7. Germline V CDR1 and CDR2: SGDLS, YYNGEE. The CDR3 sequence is CASSEGQFSSYEQYF. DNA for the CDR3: TGTGCCAGCAGCGAGGGACAGTTCTCGTCCTACGAGCAGTACTTC.

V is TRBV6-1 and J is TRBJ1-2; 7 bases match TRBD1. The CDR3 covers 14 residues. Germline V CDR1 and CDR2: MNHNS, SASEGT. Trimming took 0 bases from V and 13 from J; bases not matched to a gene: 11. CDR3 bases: TGTGCCAGCAGTGAAGCCCCAACGACAGGGTGGTCCACCTTC. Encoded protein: CASSEAPTTGWSTF.

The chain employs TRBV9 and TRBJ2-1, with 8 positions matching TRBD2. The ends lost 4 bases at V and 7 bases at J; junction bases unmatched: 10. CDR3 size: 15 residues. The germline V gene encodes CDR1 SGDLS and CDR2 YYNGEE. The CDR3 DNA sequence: TGTGCCAGCAGCCCTACCAGCGGGGGTTGGAATGAGCAGTTCTTC. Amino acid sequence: CASSPTSGGWNEQFF.

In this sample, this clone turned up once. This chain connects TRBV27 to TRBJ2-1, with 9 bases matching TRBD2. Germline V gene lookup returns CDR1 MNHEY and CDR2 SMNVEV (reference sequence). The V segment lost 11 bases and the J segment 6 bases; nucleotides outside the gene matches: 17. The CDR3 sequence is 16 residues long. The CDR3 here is CAAQSGGRGGVNEQFF. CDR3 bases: TGTGCCGCCCAATCAGGGGGGCGGGGGGGCGTCAATGAGCAGTTCTTC.

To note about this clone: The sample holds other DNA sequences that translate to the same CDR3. The CDR3 loop is CASSHSSGDSYNEQFF. The CDR3 DNA is TGTGCCAGCAGCCATAGTAGCGGGGATTCCTACAATGAGCAGTTCTTC. The rearrangement uses TRBV3-1 (or the pseudogene TRBV3-2) and TRBJ2-1; 8 bases map to TRBD2. The trim removed 3 bases at V and 1 base at J, leaving 5 bases unmatched. Germline V gene lookup returns CDR1 LGHDT and CDR2 YNNKEL (reference sequence). This CDR3 has 16 residues.

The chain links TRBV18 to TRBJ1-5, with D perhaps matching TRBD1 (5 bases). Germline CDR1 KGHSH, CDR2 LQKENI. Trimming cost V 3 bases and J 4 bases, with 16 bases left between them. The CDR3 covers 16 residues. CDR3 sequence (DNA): TGTGCCAGCTCACCCAGCGGAGTCGGGGGAAATCAGCCCCAGCATTTT. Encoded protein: CASSPSGVGGNQPQHF.

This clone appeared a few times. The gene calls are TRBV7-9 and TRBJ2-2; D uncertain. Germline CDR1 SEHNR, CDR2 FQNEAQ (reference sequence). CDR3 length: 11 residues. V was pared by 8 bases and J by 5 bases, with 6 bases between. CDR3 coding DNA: TGTGCCAGCTCCGTGACCGGGGAGCTGTTTTTT. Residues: CASSVTGELFF.

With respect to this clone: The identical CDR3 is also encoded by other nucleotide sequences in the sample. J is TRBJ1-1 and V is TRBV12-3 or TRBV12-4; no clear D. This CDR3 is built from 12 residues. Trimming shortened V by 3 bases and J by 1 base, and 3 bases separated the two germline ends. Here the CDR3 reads CASSLRNTEAFF. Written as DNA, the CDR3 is TGTGCCAGCAGTTTGAGGAACACTGAAGCTTTCTTT.